These 23 T cell receptor beta chains were all obtained from the same sample, sequenced in a study of vaccination and CD4 T cells after COVID-19. Their antigens are not known. Cultured CD4+ T cell DNA was sequenced using the Oncomine TCR Beta short-read assay. TCRdb used MiXCR to reprocess the PCR reads, holding one entry per CDR3 protein. The table records around 20,000 distinct CDR3 sequences, approximately 33% of them present only once. The time point: late sampling 161 to 241 days after vaccination in a few convalescent patients. Treatment defined: approximately 9-day PBMC culture with coronavirus spike peptide pools or control peptides (ViraFEST assay). This material consisted of CD4+ T cells from blood, cultured in vitro, taken about 7 months after SARS-CoV-2 vaccination. The receptors originated from a human donor who had recovered from COVID-19.

The chain has TRBV25-1 and TRBJ2-1; 8 bases map to TRBD2. This CDR3 has 15 amino acids. Per germline, CDR1 MGHDK and CDR2 SYGVNS. J lost 5 bases, V lost 3 bases, and 6 bases had no gene match. In nucleotides, the CDR3 is TGTGCCAGCAGTGATGCTAGCGGGCCGCACAATGAGCAGTTCTTC. It translates to CASSDASGPHNEQFF.

The chain employs TRBV7-2 and TRBJ2-3; D call uncertain. V was shortened by 1 base and J by 0 bases, with 2 bases between the two germline ends. This CDR3 has 13 amino acids. Per the germline V gene, CDR1 is SGHTA and CDR2 is FQGNSA. DNA for the CDR3: TGTGCCAGCAGCTTAGACAGCACAGATACGCAGTATTTT. Its protein product is CASSLDSTDTQYF.

This clonotype was seen a handful of times. The V call is TRBV24-1, the J call TRBJ2-1; unclear D gene. The CDR3 spans 15 residues. Trimming pared 6 bases from V and 1 base from J, leaving 12 bases between. CDR1 is KGHDR and CDR2 is SFDVKD in the germline V gene. CDR3 bases: TGTGCCACCAGTCGAAGGGATTATTCCTACAATGAGCAGTTCTTC. Amino acid sequence: CATSRRDYSYNEQFF.

This clonotype was recorded a few times. This chain's CDR3 is CASALGGAQSNEQFF. The CDR3 bases are TGTGCCAGCGCCCTAGGGGGGGCACAGTCCAATGAGCAGTTCTTC. The chain recombines TRBV7-3 with TRBJ2-1; D possibly corresponds to TRBD2 (7 bases). CDR1 is SGHTA, CDR2 FQGTGA, per germline. The CDR3 consists of 15 residues. V gave up 8 bases and J gave up 6 bases, with 20 bases separating them.

V is TRBV20-1 and J is TRBJ2-3; 9 positions agree with TRBD2. J gave up 4 bases and V 0 bases, and 20 bases lay outside the gene matches. Germline values: CDR1 DFQATT, CDR2 SNEGSKA (reference sequence). This CDR3 is built from 20 residues. The DNA for the CDR3 is TGCAGTGCTAGAGATCTGCCCGGGGGAGAGGCGGGAGGGCCGGCAGATACGCAGTATTTT. This gives the protein CSARDLPGGEAGGPADTQYF.

The chain carries TRBV20-1 and TRBJ1-2; D is possibly TRBD1 (5 bases). V shed 3 bases and J shed 5 bases, with 25 bases lying between them. This CDR3 contains 17 residues. Germline V lookup: CDR1 DFQATT, CDR2 SNEGSKA (reference sequence). CDR3 coding DNA: TGCAGTGCTAGCCGAACACTTGGAGGTGCCGGGGGATATGGCTACACCTTC. Its translation: CSASRTLGGAGGYGYTF.

The chain combines TRBV20-1 with TRBJ2-7; 7 positions match TRBD1. This CDR3 is 15 amino acids long. V dropped 1 base and J dropped 0; count of bases not matched to a gene: 6. CDR1 is DFQATT and CDR2 is SNEGSKA in the germline V gene (reference sequence). The chain's CDR3 is CSARAQTGSSYEQYF. The DNA for the CDR3 is TGCAGTGCTAGAGCTCAGACAGGGAGCTCCTACGAGCAGTACTTC.

This clonotype was seen only a few times. The rearrangement uses TRBV7-2 and TRBJ2-5, with a weak D call TRBD2 (6 bases). The V end was cut by 0 bases, the J end by 5 bases, with 19 bases between. This CDR3 is 17 amino acids long. Germline V CDR1 and CDR2: SGHTA, FQGNSA. CDR3 region: CASSLARREWWAETQYF. CDR3 nucleotide sequence: TGTGCCAGCAGCTTAGCTCGTCGGGAGTGGTGGGCGGAGACCCAGTACTTC.

The chain is built from TRBV20-1 and TRBJ2-5; D gene unclear. The ends were cut back, 6 bases at V and 4 bases at J, with 9 bases in the middle. The V gene's germline CDR1 is DFQATT and CDR2 SNEGSKA (reference sequence). The CDR3 is made up of 11 amino acids. The DNA for the CDR3 is TGCAGTGCAGGAGAAGGAGAGACCCAGTACTTC. Amino acids: CSAGEGETQYF.

This clonotype was seen more than once but under ten times. This rearrangement joins TRBV10-3 to TRBJ1-5; D is unresolved. V lost 1 base and J 7 bases, leaving 14 bases between the germline ends. The germline V gene encodes CDR1 ENHRY and CDR2 SYGVKD. CDR3 length: 15 residues. CDR3 coding DNA: TGTGCCATCAGTGAGTTTCGTTCCGGGAGACAGCCCCAGCATTTT. Its translation is CAISEFRSGRQPQHF.

The chain joins TRBV5-1 to TRBJ2-1, with TRBD2 matching over 7 bases. Germline V gene lookup returns CDR1 SGHRS and CDR2 YFSETQ. Germline trimming cut 1 base from V and 4 bases from J; bases unmatched to any gene: 8. The CDR3 extends over 16 amino acids. CDR3 in DNA: TGCGCCAGCAGCTTGCAGCCTAGCGGCACTTACAATGAGCAGTTCTTC. It is translated as CASSLQPSGTYNEQFF.

This chain uses TRBV27 with TRBJ2-7, with D tentatively TRBD1 (6 bases). The CDR3 totals 14 residues. V lost 5 bases, J lost 6 bases, and 17 bases lay in between. CDR1 MNHEY and CDR2 SMNVEV come from the germline V gene (reference sequence). CDR3 region: CASSPNRDMGEQYF. DNA of the CDR3: TGTGCCAGCAGTCCAAACCGGGACATGGGCGAGCAGTACTTC.

This clonotype was detected a few times. The chain links TRBV6-1 to TRBJ1-5; 8 nucleotides align to TRBD1. The V gene's germline CDR1 is MNHNS and CDR2 SASEGT. CDR3 length: 16 residues. The junction had 9 bases not matched to a gene; V was cut back by 3 bases and J by 5 bases. CDR3 bases: TGTGCCAGCAGTGATTACTTGACAGGGGTCGATCAGCCCCAGCATTTT. It yields the protein CASSDYLTGVDQPQHF.

This sequence joins TRBV11-3 and TRBJ2-3; 12 bases are shared with TRBD2. Trimming at V came to 4 bases and at J to 4 bases, leaving 3 bases not matched to a gene. In germline, CDR1 is SGHNT, CDR2 YENEEA. This CDR3 is built from 15 residues. Written as DNA, the CDR3 is TGTGCCAGCAGCTCGACTAGCGGGAGTGCAGATACGCAGTATTTT. It yields the protein CASSSTSGSADTQYF.

This clonotype was observed a single time. The J gene is TRBJ2-3, the V gene TRBV6-4, with a possible D match to TRBD2 (7 bases). The germline V gene encodes CDR1 MRHNA and CDR2 SNTAGT. The CDR3 spans 15 residues. Trimming stripped 3 bases from V and 7 bases from J, with 17 bases between. The CDR3 sequence is CASSEGEGDWNTQYF. CDR3 DNA: TGTGCCAGCAGTGAAGGGGAGGGGGACTGGAATACGCAGTATTTT.

This sequence joins TRBV28 and TRBJ2-7; possible D gene TRBD2, 6 bases. CDR1 and CDR2 (germline): MDHEN, SYDVKM. This CDR3 has 14 residues. Trimming left V 4 bases short and J 3 bases short, with 13 bases between. The CDR3 is CASSYGSSYYEQYF. In DNA form, the CDR3 reads TGTGCCAGCAGTTACGGGAGTTCATACTACGAGCAGTACTTC.

This sequence joins TRBV7-6 and TRBJ2-7, with no clear D. Germline V gene data show CDR1 as SGHVS and CDR2 as FNYEAQ. Trimming stripped 3 bases from V and 1 base from J, with 10 bases between. The CDR3 is 14 residues long. The CDR3 loop reads CASSLSARSYEQYF. The CDR3 coding sequence is TGTGCCAGCAGCTTGTCAGCTAGGTCCTACGAGCAGTACTTC. The complete variable domain, with remaining parts taken from reference TRBV7-6 and TRBJ2-7, reads GAGVSQSPRYKVTKRGQDVALRCDPISGHVSLYWYRQALGQGPEFLTYFNYEAQQDKSGLPNDRFSAERPEGSISTLTIQRTEQRDSAMYRCASSLSARSYEQYFGPGTRLTVT.

Only a few counts were recorded for this clonotype. The genes are TRBV19 and TRBJ2-7; 10 positions match TRBD2. Trimming removed 6 bases from V and 6 bases from J; junction bases left unmatched: 8. The length of the CDR3 is 14 residues. Germline CDR1 is LNHDA and CDR2 is SQIVND (reference sequence). CDR3 sequence: CASRNGLAASEQYF. DNA of the CDR3: TGTGCCAGTAGAAACGGACTAGCGGCATCCGAGCAGTACTTC.

This chain uses TRBV19 with TRBJ2-1; 8 nucleotides line up with TRBD2. The CDR3 has 15 residues. Germline CDR1 and CDR2: LNHDA and SQIVND (reference sequence). The J segment lost 1 base and the V segment lost 4 bases, leaving 3 bases of the junction unmatched. Here the CDR3 reads CASSTIAGSYNEQFF. For the CDR3, the DNA is TGTGCCAGTAGTACCATAGCGGGGTCCTACAATGAGCAGTTCTTC.

This clonotype was detected a few times. The gene calls are TRBV20-1 and TRBJ2-1; 7 bases align to TRBD2. The CDR3 sequence is 14 residues long. The V gene's germline CDR1 is DFQATT and CDR2 SNEGSKA (reference sequence). Trimming took 6 bases from V and 7 from J; bases not matched to a gene: 12. The CDR3, as DNA: TGCAGTGCACCTCGGGGGAGCGGGAAGAATGAGCAGTTCTTC. Translation gives CSAPRGSGKNEQFF.

This clonotype was detected only a few times. This chain connects TRBV7-3 to TRBJ2-3, with 10 bases that match TRBD2. Germline CDR1 and CDR2: SGHTA and FQGTGA. CDR3 length equals 18 residues. With 0 bases clipped from V and 5 bases from J, the junction kept 11 bases outside the gene matches. The chain's CDR3 is CASSLTTGASGRQDTQYF. In DNA form, the CDR3 reads TGTGCCAGCAGCTTAACGACAGGGGCTAGCGGGAGACAAGATACGCAGTATTTT.

The J gene is TRBJ2-2, the V gene TRBV6-1; 15 bases fit TRBD2. The CDR3 is made up of 16 amino acids. V shed 9 bases, J shed 7 bases, and the junction held 9 bases outside the gene matches. Germline loops: CDR1 MNHNS, CDR2 SASEGT. Here the CDR3 reads CASSGLAGGYIGELFF. CDR3 in DNA: TGTGCCAGTTCAGGACTAGCGGGAGGGTATATCGGGGAGCTGTTTTTT.

The chain joins TRBV6-1 to TRBJ1-1; 7 nucleotides match TRBD1. Germline values: CDR1 MNHNS, CDR2 SASEGT. The CDR3 is 13 residues long. After removal of 6 bases from V and 7 bases from J, the junction contained 8 bases not matched to a gene. This chain's CDR3 is CASSRYRGVEAFF. The CDR3 coding sequence is TGTGCCAGCAGCAGGTACAGGGGTGTTGAAGCTTTCTTT.